What follows are 7 T cell receptor beta chains derived from one specimen sequenced in a study of blood T cell repertoires in COVID-19. This table comes from immunoSEQ multiplex PCR, and its TCRdb copy is limited to in-frame clones, with some not included. The profile shows about 170,000 clones, 88% of them singletons. The sample comprised peripheral blood. The source of these receptors is a man aged 45 to 65 who had recovered from COVID-19.

The rearrangement joins TRBV27 to TRBJ1-1, with D unresolved. Per germline, CDR1 MNHEY and CDR2 SMNVEV (reference sequence). The CDR3 contains 14 residues. V gave up 3 bases and J gave up 1 base, with 9 bases separating them. The CDR3 reads CASSFLAGNTEAFF. The CDR3 DNA is TGTGCCAGCAGTTTCCTCGCGGGGAACACTGAAGCTTTCTTT.

The chain recombines TRBV30 with TRBJ1-1; D gene unclear. From germline, CDR1 is GTSNPN and CDR2 SVGIG (reference sequence). The length of the CDR3 is 11 residues. The V end lost 4 bases, the J end lost 10 bases, and 13 bases lay between the germline ends. The CDR3 spells CAWKKRQRAFF. Here the CDR3 DNA reads TGTGCCTGGAAAAAGAGACAACGAGCTTTCTTT.

The sample holds a few counts of this clone. J is TRBJ2-2 and V is TRBV27; D call uncertain. This CDR3 has 13 residues. CDR1 and CDR2 (germline): MNHEY, SMNVEV (reference sequence). V gave up 6 bases and J gave up 5 bases, with 10 bases separating them. The CDR3 DNA reads as TGTGCCAGCAGGGCGGTAAGGACCGGGGAGCTGTTTTTT. This codes for CASRAVRTGELFF.

The V gene is TRBV19, the J gene TRBJ1-1; D remains unclear. Germline CDR1 reads LNHDA; CDR2 reads SQIVND (reference sequence). This CDR3 spans 14 amino acids. The V end was cut by 4 bases, the J end by 3 bases, with 12 bases between. CDR3 nucleotide sequence: TGTGCCAGTAGTACCCTCCTTCTTGACACTGAAGCTTTCTTT. Protein product: CASSTLLLDTEAFF.

This rearrangement joins TRBV6-5 to TRBJ2-1, with a tentative D call TRBD2 (6 bases). The CDR3 runs to 13 residues. The V and J ends lost 6 bases and 3 bases respectively, with 9 bases between them. CDR1 MNHEY and CDR2 SVGAGI come from the germline V gene. This CDR3 is CASRLGGYNEQFF. Written as DNA, the CDR3 is TGTGCCAGCAGACTGGGGGGCTACAATGAGCAGTTCTTC.

The chain's CDR3 is CASSSGVGGDNSPLHF. CDR3 nucleotide sequence: TGTGCCAGCAGCTCTGGGGTAGGGGGAGATAATTCACCCCTCCACTTT. This chain links TRBV11-2 with TRBJ1-6; D perhaps matches TRBD1 (6 bases). V lost 4 bases, J lost 5 bases, and 15 bases lay in between. The CDR3 has 16 amino acids. Germline V gives CDR1 SGHAT, CDR2 FQNNGV. The whole variable domain, remainder taken from reference TRBV11-2 and TRBJ1-6, is EAGVAQSPRYKIIEKRQSVAFWCNPISGHATLYWYQQILGQGPKLLIQFQNNGVVDDSQLPKDRFSAERLKGVDSTLKIQPAKLEDSAVYLCASSSGVGGDNSPLHFGNGTRLTVT.

The J gene is TRBJ2-7, the V gene TRBV7-6, with D maybe TRBD1 (5 bases). V dropped 3 bases and J dropped 6 bases, with 12 bases sitting between them. Germline CDR1 reads SGHVS; CDR2 reads FNYEAQ. CDR3 length: 13 residues. The CDR3 is CASSLGRQGEQYF. Here the CDR3 DNA reads TGTGCCAGCAGCTTGGGCCGCCAGGGCGAGCAGTACTTC.